One sample yielded the 11 T cell receptor beta chains listed below, sequenced in a study of cytomegalovirus exposure and HLA in healthy donors. Use of 60 Vbeta and 13 Jbeta primers characterized the PCR. The repertoire was sequenced with immunoSEQ multiplex PCR; TCRdb's copy has only in-frame clones and lacks some. The sample shows roughly 150,000 clones, roughly 80% of them seen only once. Sequenced sample: PBMCs. Source of these receptors: a male donor in good health and CMV-seronegative.

V usage is TRBV27 and J usage is TRBJ1-4; no reliable D call. The germline V and J ends were trimmed by 6 bases and 3 bases, with 8 bases remaining between them. The CDR3 has 13 amino acids. Germline-derived CDR1 and CDR2 are MNHEY and SMNVEV (reference sequence). CDR3 nucleotides: TGTGCCAGCAGCCACCGGGCTAATGAAAAACTGTTTTTT. Protein product: CASSHRANEKLFF.

The chain couples TRBV27 to TRBJ1-5; 8 bases agree with TRBD1. The ends lost 5 bases at V and 5 bases at J; junction bases unmatched: 5. The CDR3 sequence is 14 residues long. Per the germline V gene, CDR1 is MNHEY and CDR2 is SMNVEV (reference sequence). The CDR3 loop reads CASSDRDRYQPQHF. CDR3 DNA: TGTGCCAGCAGTGATCGGGACAGGTATCAGCCCCAGCATTTT.

The chain employs TRBV6-1 and TRBJ1-1, with TRBD1 matching over 8 bases. The V gene end was trimmed by 6 bases and the J gene end by 3 bases; junction bases not matched to a gene: 3. The germline V gene encodes CDR1 MNHNS and CDR2 SASEGT. The CDR3 is 13 residues long. CDR3 in amino acids: CASRRQGYTEAFF. CDR3 coding DNA: TGTGCCAGCAGAAGACAGGGGTACACTGAAGCTTTCTTT.

Turning to this clone: The same CDR3 also results from other DNA sequences found in this sample. This chain uses TRBV4-3 with TRBJ1-1; 8 bases match TRBD1. This CDR3 is built from 13 residues. The germline CDR1 and CDR2 sequences are LGHNA and YSLEER. With V trimmed by 4 bases and J by 4 bases, 2 bases remained unmatched. This CDR3 is CASSLTGGTEAFF. The CDR3 nucleotides read TGCGCCAGCAGCCTCACAGGGGGCACTGAAGCTTTCTTT.

This clone was counted a few times. The V gene is TRBV10-1, the J gene TRBJ2-3; D possibly corresponds to TRBD2 (6 bases). The length of the CDR3 is 15 residues. V was clipped by 2 bases and J by 4 bases, with 13 bases between them. Germline CDR1 WNHNN, CDR2 SYGVQD (reference sequence). CDR3 amino acids: CASSEGDWRPDTQYF. The DNA for the CDR3 is TGCGCCAGCAGTGAGGGGGACTGGCGCCCAGATACGCAGTATTTT.

This clone came up a few times. The rearrangement uses TRBV6-4 and TRBJ1-6, with D possibly matching TRBD1 (5 bases). V was trimmed by 6 bases and J by 0 bases, leaving 12 bases between them. Germline assignment: CDR1 MRHNA and CDR2 SNTAGT. The CDR3 covers 16 residues. The CDR3 DNA reads TGTGCCAGCAGGGATTTCGACAGCTCCTATAATTCACCCCTCCACTTT. Translation gives CASRDFDSSYNSPLHF.

The chain links TRBV2 to TRBJ2-2, with D tentatively TRBD1 (8 bases). The CDR3 runs to 15 residues. Trimming left V 4 bases short and J 5 bases short, with 14 bases between. Germline CDR1 is SNHLY and CDR2 is FYNNEI. The DNA of the CDR3 is TGTGCCAGCAGTGGAACAGGGGGGGGGACCGGGGAGCTGTTTTTT. This sequence encodes CASSGTGGGTGELFF.

The V gene is TRBV19, the J gene TRBJ2-2; 7 bases match TRBD1. Germline CDR1 is LNHDA and CDR2 is SQIVND (reference sequence). With 2 bases clipped from V and 4 bases from J, the junction kept 1 base outside the gene matches. The length of the CDR3 is 14 residues. The CDR3, as DNA: TGTGCCAGTAGTATAACAGGGGCCACCGGGGAGCTGTTTTTT. Amino acid sequence: CASSITGATGELFF.

The J gene is TRBJ1-2, the V gene TRBV7-9; TRBD1 matches at 7 bases. Per the germline V gene, CDR1 is SEHNR and CDR2 is FQNEAQ (reference sequence). The CDR3 length is 16 residues. The V segment lost 0 bases and the J segment 4 bases; nucleotides outside the gene matches: 8. The CDR3 region is CASSLATGVPTYGYTF. CDR3 in DNA: TGTGCCAGCAGCTTAGCTACAGGGGTTCCTACCTATGGCTACACCTTC.

In this sample, this clone turned up once. CDR3 region: CASSSRTGRNEQFF. Here the CDR3 DNA reads TGCGCCAGCAGCTCGAGGACAGGGAGGAATGAGCAGTTCTTC. The genes are TRBV5-1 and TRBJ2-1, with TRBD1 matching 8 bases. This CDR3 region has 14 residues. V shed 3 bases, J shed 7 bases, and the junction held 6 bases outside the gene matches. Per the germline V gene, CDR1 is SGHRS and CDR2 is YFSETQ.

V and J are TRBV27 and TRBJ1-1; 10 bases align to TRBD1. The length of the CDR3 is 15 residues. Per the germline V gene, CDR1 is MNHEY and CDR2 is SMNVEV (reference sequence). V lost 1 base, J lost 4 bases, and 3 bases stayed unmatched. The CDR3 bases are TGTGCCAGCAGTTTATGGACAGGGGGTGGCACTGAAGCTTTCTTT. Its protein product is CASSLWTGGGTEAFF.